This T cell receptor (beta chain) was retrieved from a study of blood T cell repertoires in COVID-19. Study background: Specimens from acute and convalescent COVID-19 originated in the United States, Italy and Spain.

Per the authors' pipeline: Amplification of reference gene primers was used by the study to estimate nucleated cell counts. This table comes from immunoSEQ multiplex PCR, and its TCRdb copy is limited to in-frame clones, with some not included. V and J calls and clone size come straight from that table; D and trimming were deduced from the DNA. The profile shows under 200,000 clones, roughly 86% of them singletons. Participant age was roughly 18 to 90 years, and participants resided in approximately 24 US areas. Researchers sorted participants into cohorts using their self-reported clinical history. Sequencing was carried out using PBMCs or T cells enriched from blood (not recorded which). The clonotype originates from a man aged 40-50 years with acute COVID-19.

CDR3 nucleotides: TGTGCCAGCAGTTTTAGCGGGTTTGAGACCCAGTACTTC. It is translated as CASSFSGFETQYF. V usage is TRBV5-4 and J usage is TRBJ2-5, with 7 bases matching TRBD2. Unmatched junction bases numbered 6, after V lost 5 bases and J lost 5 bases. This CDR3 region has 13 residues. Looked up from germline, CDR1 is SGHNT and CDR2 is YYREEE (reference sequence).